This is a list of T cell receptor beta chains from one sample in a study of blood T cell repertoires in COVID-19. Here immunoSEQ multiplex PCR was the method, and the copy in TCRdb shows in-frame clones only, minus some. Among roughly 240,000 clones listed, 70% to 85% were seen once. Sequencing was carried out using peripheral blood. These receptors originate from a woman aged 80 or over with acute or convalescent COVID-19. Both conserved end residues are part of each CDR3. A D gene is named only where the DNA matches it firmly. A clone size is listed for some rows: how often the clone was seen (once, few, many), or a class if it is expanded.

size: -; J: TRBJ1-1; V: TRBV15; D: -; DNA: TGTGCCACCAGCAGCGTCACGAAGGGGACTGAAGCTTTCTTT; CDR3: CATSSVTKGTEAFF
size: -; J: TRBJ2-2; V: TRBV6-6; D: TRBD1; DNA: TGTGCCAGCAGCCCTGAACAGGGGCACACCGGGGAGCTGTTTTTT; CDR3: CASSPEQGHTGELFF
size: -; J: TRBJ2-5; V: TRBV7-6; D: -; DNA: TGTGCCAGCAGCTTGAGGAGCCTCCAAGAGACCCAGTACTTC; CDR3: CASSLRSLQETQYF
size: -; J: TRBJ1-1; V: TRBV18; D: -; DNA: TGTGCCAGCTCACCACGCGGCATGAACACTGAAGCTTTCTTT; CDR3: CASSPRGMNTEAFF
size: -; J: TRBJ2-1; V: TRBV5-1; D: -; DNA: TGCGCCAGCAGCTTGGAGGGAGCGGAGGGGCCTAATGAGCAGTTCTTC; CDR3: CASSLEGAEGPNEQFF
size: -; J: TRBJ2-3; V: TRBV7-2; D: -; DNA: TGTGCCAGCAGCTTAGGTCCTGAATACACCGGCACAGATACGCAGTATTTT; CDR3: CASSLGPEYTGTDTQYF
size: -; J: TRBJ1-1; V: TRBV7-3; D: -; DNA: TGTGCCAGCAGCTTAAACCGGGACTCTCATGAAGCTTTCTTT; CDR3: CASSLNRDSHEAFF
size: once; J: TRBJ1-2; V: TRBV5-1; D: TRBD1; DNA: TGCGCCAGCAGCCGCTCGGACAGGGGAGATGGCTACACCTTC; CDR3: CASSRSDRGDGYTF
size: -; J: TRBJ2-3; V: TRBV18; D: TRBD2; DNA: TGTGCCAGCTCACGTTGGGATAGCGGGCAGGGTACGCAGTATTTT; CDR3: CASSRWDSGQGTQYF
size: -; J: TRBJ2-2; V: TRBV19; D: TRBD1; DNA: TGTGCCAGTAGAAACGGACAGGATCTCGCCGGGGAGCTGTTTTTT; CDR3: CASRNGQDLAGELFF
size: -; J: TRBJ2-3; V: TRBV28; D: TRBD2; DNA: TGTGCCAGCAGTTTAAGGTGGGCTAGCGGGAGAGGCTATTTT; CDR3: CASSLRWASGRGYF
size: -; J: TRBJ2-1; V: TRBV25-1; D: -; DNA: TGTGCCAGCAGTAGGAGGGGAAGGACCTACAATGAGCAGTTCTTC; CDR3: CASSRRGRTYNEQFF
size: -; J: TRBJ2-5; V: TRBV18; D: TRBD2; DNA: TGTGCCAGCTCACCACCGGTCCTAGCGGGAGAGACCCAGTACTTC; CDR3: CASSPPVLAGETQYF
size: -; J: TRBJ2-1; V: TRBV11-1; D: TRBD2; DNA: TGTGCCAGCAGCGTTAGCGGGGGATTATACAATGAGCAGTTCTTC; CDR3: CASSVSGGLYNEQFF
size: few; J: TRBJ1-4; V: TRBV18; D: TRBD1; DNA: TGTGCCAGCTCACCGGGGACAGGCAGTAATGAAAAACTGTTTTTT; CDR3: CASSPGTGSNEKLFF
size: once; J: TRBJ2-7; V: TRBV6-5; D: -; DNA: TGTGCCAGCAGGCAACAGAGTACGTACGAGCAGTACTTC; CDR3: CASRQQSTYEQYF
size: -; J: TRBJ2-1; V: TRBV3-1/TRBV3-2; D: -; DNA: TGTGCCAGCAGCCAAGCGCACCCAGGACTATGGAAGTTCTTC; CDR3: CASSQAHPGLWKFF
size: -; J: TRBJ2-3; V: TRBV7-3; D: TRBD2; DNA: TGTGCCAGCAGCCAAACCGGGACTACCACAGATACGCAGTATTTT; CDR3: CASSQTGTTTDTQYF
size: -; J: TRBJ2-5; V: TRBV9; D: TRBD1; DNA: TGTGCCAGCAGCACCCGGGACAGGTCGGAGACCCAGTACTTC; CDR3: CASSTRDRSETQYF
size: -; J: TRBJ2-3; V: TRBV5-6; D: TRBD2; DNA: TGTGCCAGCAGCTTGTTACTAGCGGAATCAGATACGCAGTATTTT; CDR3: CASSLLLAESDTQYF
size: -; J: TRBJ1-4; V: TRBV10-3; D: -; DNA: TGTGCCATCAGTGGGACAGCTAATGAAAAACTGTTTTTT; CDR3: CAISGTANEKLFF
size: -; J: TRBJ1-6; V: TRBV6-2/TRBV6-3; D: -; DNA: TGTGCCAGCAGCCATCGGGGGAATTCACCCCTCCACTTT; CDR3: CASSHRGNSPLHF
size: -; J: TRBJ1-5; V: TRBV5-6; D: TRBD1; DNA: TGTGCCACCGCTCGCAGGGGGCACAATCAGCCCCAGCATTTT; CDR3: CATARRGHNQPQHF
size: -; J: TRBJ2-7; V: TRBV7-2; D: -; DNA: TGTGCCAGCAGCTTACCCGGGAGCTCCTACGAGCAGTACTTC; CDR3: CASSLPGSSYEQYF
size: once; J: TRBJ2-3; V: TRBV27; D: -; DNA: TGTGCCAGCAGGTCTAACCTCGTTGCTAGCACAGATACGCAGTATTTT; CDR3: CASRSNLVASTDTQYF
size: -; J: TRBJ1-5; V: TRBV28; D: -; DNA: TGTGCCAGCAGTTTTTCAGGGGCGAACAAACAGCCCCAGCATTTT; CDR3: CASSFSGANKQPQHF
size: -; J: TRBJ2-1; V: TRBV5-4; D: TRBD2; DNA: TGTGCCAGCAGCTTGACCACCCTAGCGGATGGGATATACAATGAGCAGTTCTTC; CDR3: CASSLTTLADGIYNEQFF
size: once; J: TRBJ1-3; V: TRBV7-8; D: TRBD1; DNA: TGTGCCAGCAGCCGAGGGGCAGGGGGCTATTCTGGAAACACCATATATTTT; CDR3: CASSRGAGGYSGNTIYF
size: -; J: TRBJ2-7; V: TRBV30; D: -; DNA: TGTGCCTGGAGTGTTGGGGGGACAGTCTCCTACGAGCAGTACTTC; CDR3: CAWSVGGTVSYEQYF
size: -; J: TRBJ2-5; V: TRBV18; D: TRBD2; DNA: TGTGCCAGCTCACCATTTTCGGGAGGTAGTCAAGAGACCCAGTACTTC; CDR3: CASSPFSGGSQETQYF
size: -; J: TRBJ2-1; V: TRBV6-2/TRBV6-3; D: TRBD2; DNA: TGTGCCAGCAGTTCTCCGGGACTAGCGGGGGTTGAGCAGTTCTTC; CDR3: CASSSPGLAGVEQFF
size: once; J: TRBJ2-1; V: TRBV24-1; D: -; DNA: TGTGCCACCGGCGGGACCGTCCCCTACAATGAGCAGTTCTTC; CDR3: CATGGTVPYNEQFF
size: -; J: TRBJ2-1; V: TRBV19; D: TRBD2; DNA: TGTGCCAGTAGTATAGTGGGCGGGAGAAGGTACAATGAGCAGTTCTTC; CDR3: CASSIVGGRRYNEQFF